These 8 T cell receptor beta chains were all obtained from the same sample, sequenced in a study of blood T cell repertoires in COVID-19. The assay was immunoSEQ multiplex PCR, and TCRdb's table has in-frame clones only and misses some. The table includes roughly 20,000 clones, approximately 93% detected once. Sample: peripheral blood. These receptors were collected from a human donor in a cohort sampled during active COVID-19.

The rearrangement joins TRBV2 to TRBJ1-5; 8 bases line up with TRBD1. Germline loops: CDR1 SNHLY, CDR2 FYNNEI. Trimming took 6 bases from V and 11 from J; bases not matched to a gene: 9. The length of the CDR3 is 13 residues. The CDR3 DNA sequence: TGTGCCAGCAGGGACAGGGTGATGGGGACCCAGCATTTT. Translating it yields CASRDRVMGTQHF. Looking up the rest from reference TRBV2 and TRBJ1-5 gives the full variable domain: EPEVTQTPSHQVTQMGQEVILRCVPISNHLYFYWYRQILGQKVEFLVSFYNNEISEKSEIFDDQFSVERPDGSNFTLKIRSTKLEDSAMYFCASRDRVMGTQHFGDGTRLSIL.

This chain links TRBV19 with TRBJ2-1; TRBD1 matches 11 bases. CDR1 and CDR2 from the germline V gene are LNHDA and SQIVND (reference sequence). Trimming took 11 bases from V and 6 from J; bases not matched to a gene: 6. The CDR3 spans 13 residues. CDR3 sequence reads: CAAGQGAFNEQFF. The CDR3 bases are TGTGCCGCCGGACAGGGGGCTTTCAATGAGCAGTTCTTC.

The J gene is TRBJ2-1, the V gene TRBV29-1, with 9 bases lining up with TRBD1. V was pared by 5 bases and J by 5 bases, with 7 bases of the junction left unmatched. CDR1 is SQVTM, CDR2 ANQGSEA, per germline. This CDR3 has 14 amino acids. Here the CDR3 reads CSVPGQGFNNEQFF. The CDR3 DNA reads TGCAGCGTTCCGGGACAGGGTTTCAACAATGAGCAGTTCTTC.

V usage is TRBV7-2 and J usage is TRBJ2-1; D remains unclear. The CDR3 has 14 residues. Germline CDR1 is SGHTA and CDR2 is FQGNSA. Between the trimmed V and J ends, which lost 1 base and 7 bases, there was a span of 11 bases. CDR3 DNA sequence: TGTGCCAGCAGCTTAGGAGGCTCCGTTAATGAGCAGTTCTTC. Translation gives CASSLGGSVNEQFF.

The chain uses TRBV7-3 and TRBJ2-2; D not certain. The CDR3 length is 13 residues. The ends were cut back, 2 bases at V and 5 bases at J, with 6 bases in the middle. Per the germline V gene, CDR1 is SGHTA and CDR2 is FQGTGA. This chain's CDR3 is CASSLEPTGELFF. CDR3 sequence (DNA): TGTGCCAGCAGCTTAGAGCCGACCGGGGAGCTGTTTTTT. Combining the CDR3 with reference TRBV7-3 and TRBJ2-2 gives the whole variable domain GAGVSQTPSNKVTEKGKYVELRCDPISGHTALYWYRQSLGQGPEFLIYFQGTGAADDSGLPNDRFFAVRPEGSVSTLKIQRTERGDSAVYLCASSLEPTGELFFGEGSRLTVL.

The chain couples TRBV5-6 to TRBJ1-3, with D unresolved. CDR3 length: 15 amino acids. Deletions cut 2 bases from V and 0 bases from J, with 9 bases between. The germline gives CDR1 SGHDT, CDR2 YYEEEE. DNA of the CDR3: TGTGCCAGCAGCTTTACATCAGACTCTGGAAACACCATATATTTT. Amino acids: CASSFTSDSGNTIYF.

CDR3 nucleotide sequence: TGTGCCAGCAGCCAAGTACCACTAGATATGAGCTCCTACAATGAGCAGTTCTTC. Translation: CASSQVPLDMSSYNEQFF. The V gene is TRBV3-1 (or the pseudogene TRBV3-2), the J gene TRBJ2-1, with D possibly TRBD2 on 5 matching bases. Germline CDR1 LGHDT, CDR2 YNNKEL (reference sequence). Deletions cut 1 base from V and 0 bases from J, with 16 bases between. CDR3 length: 18 amino acids.

The V call is TRBV5-5, the J call TRBJ2-5; TRBD2 matches at 13 bases. The CDR3 has 19 amino acids. With V trimmed by 2 bases and J by 6 bases, 16 bases remained unmatched. The germline gives CDR1 SGHKS, CDR2 YYEKEE (reference sequence). The CDR3 sequence: CASSLDPGLAGMGIQTQYF. The DNA of the CDR3 is TGTGCCAGCAGCTTAGATCCGGGACTAGCGGGAATGGGGATACAGACCCAGTACTTC.